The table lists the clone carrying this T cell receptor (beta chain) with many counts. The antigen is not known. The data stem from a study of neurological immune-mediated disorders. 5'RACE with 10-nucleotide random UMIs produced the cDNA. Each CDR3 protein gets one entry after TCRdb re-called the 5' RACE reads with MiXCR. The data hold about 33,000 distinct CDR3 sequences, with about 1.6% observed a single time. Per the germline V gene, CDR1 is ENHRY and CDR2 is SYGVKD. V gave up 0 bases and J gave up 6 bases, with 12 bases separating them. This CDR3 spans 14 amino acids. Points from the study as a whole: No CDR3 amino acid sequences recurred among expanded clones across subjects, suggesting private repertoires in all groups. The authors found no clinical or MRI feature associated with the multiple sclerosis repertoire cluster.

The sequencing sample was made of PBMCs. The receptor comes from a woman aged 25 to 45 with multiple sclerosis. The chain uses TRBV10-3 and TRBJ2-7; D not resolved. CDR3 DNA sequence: TGTGCCATCAGTGAGTCGAATAAGGGCTCCGAGCAGTACTTC. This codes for CAISESNKGSEQYF.